This T cell receptor beta chain was captured in a study of cytomegalovirus exposure and HLA in healthy donors. Worth noting for this clone: Its antigen is unidentified.

13 Jbeta primers and 60 Vbeta primers were used for the PCR. Measured with immunoSEQ multiplex PCR; TCRdb has only the in-frame clones, and not every one. The profile covers roughly 99,000 clones, with over 60% appearing a single time and 4.2% taken by the ten largest. The CDR3 has 15 residues. J gave up 0 bases and V 6 bases, and 7 bases lay outside the gene matches. Germline V CDR1 and CDR2: MGHRA, YSYEKL. The study's findings and limits: DRB1 had the most TCR associations and HLA-C the fewest, a later analysis found, with rates varying by HLA locus. A later analysis reportedly identified an Asian-associated ancestry cluster as carrying fewer N-insertions than the approximately 710-donor mean. The study put some 150 TCR beta chains on its list as cytomegalovirus-associated. Associated with HLA alleles at 0.05 false discovery rate in a later analysis were about 17,000 TCR beta sequences.

The rearrangement joins TRBV4-1 to TRBJ2-7, with 8 bases that match TRBD2. Material: PBMCs. The receptor comes from a male donor in good health and CMV-seronegative. CDR3 in DNA: TGCGCCAGCAGGAAAGCGGGAGTTCGCTCCTACGAGCAGTACTTC. Translation: CASRKAGVRSYEQYF.